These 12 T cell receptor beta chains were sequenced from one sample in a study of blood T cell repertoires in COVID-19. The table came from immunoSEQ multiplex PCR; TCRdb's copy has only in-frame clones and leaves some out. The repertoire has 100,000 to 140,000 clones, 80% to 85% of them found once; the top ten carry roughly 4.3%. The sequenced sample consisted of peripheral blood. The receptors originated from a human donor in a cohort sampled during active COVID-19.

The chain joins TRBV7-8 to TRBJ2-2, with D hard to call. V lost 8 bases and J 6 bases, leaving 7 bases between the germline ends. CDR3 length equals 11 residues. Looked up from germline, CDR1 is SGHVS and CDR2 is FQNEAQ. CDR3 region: CASSFAGELFF. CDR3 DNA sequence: TGTGCCAGCTCTTTTGCCGGGGAGCTGTTTTTT.

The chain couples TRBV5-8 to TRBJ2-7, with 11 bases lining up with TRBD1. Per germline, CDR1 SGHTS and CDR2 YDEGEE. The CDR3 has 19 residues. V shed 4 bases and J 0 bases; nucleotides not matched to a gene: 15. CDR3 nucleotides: TGTGCCAGCAGCCTAGCTTCTTCACCCGGGACAGGGGGCTCCTACGAGCAGTACGTC. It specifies CASSLASSPGTGGSYEQYV.

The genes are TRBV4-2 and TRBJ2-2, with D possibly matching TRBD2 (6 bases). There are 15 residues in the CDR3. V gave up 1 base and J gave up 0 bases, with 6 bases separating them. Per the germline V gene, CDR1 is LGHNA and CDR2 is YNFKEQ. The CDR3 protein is CASSQAGANTGELFF. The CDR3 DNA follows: TGTGCCAGCAGCCAAGCGGGGGCGAACACCGGGGAGCTGTTTTTT.

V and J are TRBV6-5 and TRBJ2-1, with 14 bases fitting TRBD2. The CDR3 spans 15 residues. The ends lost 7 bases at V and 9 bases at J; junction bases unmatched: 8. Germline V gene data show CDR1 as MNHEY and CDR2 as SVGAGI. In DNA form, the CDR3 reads TGTGCCAGCAAAACCGGGACTAGCGGGAGAGGTGAGCAGTTCTTC. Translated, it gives CASKTGTSGRGEQFF.

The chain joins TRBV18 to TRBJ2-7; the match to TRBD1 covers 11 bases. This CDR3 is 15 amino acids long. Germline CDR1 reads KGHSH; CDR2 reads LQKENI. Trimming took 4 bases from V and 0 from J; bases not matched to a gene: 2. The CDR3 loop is CASSHGTGGSYEQYF. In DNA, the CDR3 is TGTGCCAGCTCACACGGGACAGGGGGCTCCTACGAGCAGTACTTC.

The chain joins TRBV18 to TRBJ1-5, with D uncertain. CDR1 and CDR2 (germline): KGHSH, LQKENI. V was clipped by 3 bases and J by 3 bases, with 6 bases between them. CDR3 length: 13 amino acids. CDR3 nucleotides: TGTGCCAGCTCACCGGAGACCAATCAGCCCCAGCATTTT. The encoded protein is CASSPETNQPQHF.

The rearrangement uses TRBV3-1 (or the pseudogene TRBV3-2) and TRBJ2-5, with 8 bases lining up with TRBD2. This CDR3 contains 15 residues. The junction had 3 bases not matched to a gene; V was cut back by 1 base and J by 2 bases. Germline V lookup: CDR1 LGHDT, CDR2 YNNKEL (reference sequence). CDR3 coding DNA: TGTGCCAGCAGCCAAGCTAGCGGGTGGCAAGAGACCCAGTACTTC. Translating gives CASSQASGWQETQYF.

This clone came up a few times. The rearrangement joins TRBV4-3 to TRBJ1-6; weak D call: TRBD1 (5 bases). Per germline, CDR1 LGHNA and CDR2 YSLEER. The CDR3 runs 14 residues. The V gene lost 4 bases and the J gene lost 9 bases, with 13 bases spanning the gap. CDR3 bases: TGCGCCAGCAGCCCCGGGGGATTGGGTTCACCCCTCCACTTT. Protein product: CASSPGGLGSPLHF.

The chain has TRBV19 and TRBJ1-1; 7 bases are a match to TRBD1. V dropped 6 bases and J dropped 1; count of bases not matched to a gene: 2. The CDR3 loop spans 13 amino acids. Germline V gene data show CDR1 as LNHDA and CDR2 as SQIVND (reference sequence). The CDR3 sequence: CASSRTGNTEAFF. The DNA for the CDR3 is TGTGCCAGTAGCCGGACAGGGAACACTGAAGCTTTCTTT.

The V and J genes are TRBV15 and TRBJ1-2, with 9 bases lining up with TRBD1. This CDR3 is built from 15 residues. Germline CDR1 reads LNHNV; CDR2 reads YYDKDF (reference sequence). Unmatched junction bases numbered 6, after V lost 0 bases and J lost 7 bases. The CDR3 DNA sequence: TGTGCCACCAGCAGAGATTTGGGACAGGGCAGTGGCTACACCTTC. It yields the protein CATSRDLGQGSGYTF.

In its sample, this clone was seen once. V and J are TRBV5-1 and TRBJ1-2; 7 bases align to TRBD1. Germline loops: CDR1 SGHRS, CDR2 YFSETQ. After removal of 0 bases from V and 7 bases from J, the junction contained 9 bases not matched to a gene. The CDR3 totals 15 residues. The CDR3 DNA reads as TGCGCCAGCAGCTTGGGAGGGACAGAAAATTTTGGCTACACCTTC. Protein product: CASSLGGTENFGYTF.

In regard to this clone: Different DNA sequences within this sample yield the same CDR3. The CDR3 loop reads CASSLGSSYEQYV. Here the CDR3 DNA reads TGTGCCAGCAGTTTGGGCAGCTCCTACGAGCAGTACGTC. The chain couples TRBV12-3 or TRBV12-4 to TRBJ2-7; D is uncertain. There are 13 residues in the CDR3. V shed 3 bases and J shed 0 bases, with 6 bases lying between them.